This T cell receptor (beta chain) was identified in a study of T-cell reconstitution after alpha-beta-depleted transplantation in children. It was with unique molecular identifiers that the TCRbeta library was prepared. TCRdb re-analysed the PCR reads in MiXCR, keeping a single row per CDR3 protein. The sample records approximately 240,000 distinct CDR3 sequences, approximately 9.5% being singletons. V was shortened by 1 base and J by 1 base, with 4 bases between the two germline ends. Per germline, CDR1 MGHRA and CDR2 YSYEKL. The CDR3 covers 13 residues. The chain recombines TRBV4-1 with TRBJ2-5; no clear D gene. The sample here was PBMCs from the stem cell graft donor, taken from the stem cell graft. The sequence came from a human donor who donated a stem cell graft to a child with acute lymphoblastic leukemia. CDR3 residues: CASSQASQETQYF. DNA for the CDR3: TGCGCCAGCAGCCAAGCTTCCCAAGAGACCCAGTACTTC.